This TCR beta chain was sequenced in a study of T cell repertoires in cytomegalovirus infection. Looking at the study overall: The public TCR beta signatures pointed to both CMV infection and matching HLA type.

Germline CDR1 reads MDHEN; CDR2 reads SYDVKM. The CDR3 loop spans 13 amino acids. V lost 6 bases, J lost 3 bases, and 11 bases lay in between. In regard to this clonotype: Its antigen is not identified.

Each CDR3 protein gets one entry after TCRdb re-called the reads with MiXCR. The table shows about 490,000 distinct CDR3 sequences, with 15% to 20% occurring only once. Study-wide results and limits: Cumulative public TCR beta family frequency identified CMV carriers with the relevant HLA. CMV-specific HLA-C-restricted TCR beta clonotypes dominated the ex vivo response.

Sequences were obtained from CD8+ T cells from PBMCs. The chain employs TRBV28 and TRBJ1-2; D is perhaps TRBD1 (5 bases). The receptor comes from a human donor in good health (CMV status not recorded). Some clones in this sample may be carry-over from other donors' samples. The CDR3 DNA is TGTGCCAGCAGCTCTGACAGTCACTATGGCTACACCTTC. It translates to CASSSDSHYGYTF.